Listed here is a single T cell receptor beta chain. Each CDR3 protein is one row after TCRdb ran MiXCR on the 5' RACE reads. The sample records roughly 50,000 distinct CDR3 sequences, under 20% being singletons. Looked up from germline, CDR1 is SGHRS and CDR2 is YFSETQ. The V end was cut by 0 bases, the J end by 5 bases, with 6 bases between. The CDR3 is 13 amino acids. The chain couples TRBV5-1 to TRBJ2-4; D is unclear. What was sequenced was naive CD4+ T cells sorted from blood. Subset given: naive CD4+ T cells, CD4+CD45RA+CD25-. This TCR came from a female donor with breast cancer. CDR3 bases: TGCGCCAGCAGCTTGGGTCTAGAAAACATTCAGTACTTC. Residues: CASSLGLENIQYF.